The next 3 T cell receptor beta chains were all read from a single sample in a study of blood T cell repertoires in COVID-19 (dated by TCRdb to about 2020). The protocol used for the library was the immunoSEQ multiplex PCR assay. What TCRdb holds here is the immuneACCESS table cut down to in-frame rearrangements. Part of the clones is not present; checked against another copy, under half of the missing clones reflect an unresolved V gene, and the others are unexplained. Within this sample are 150,000 to 200,000 clones, with roughly three quarters of them counted one time only. The ten top clones hold about a sixth of the sample. Material: PBMCs or T cells enriched from blood (not recorded which). Receptors were obtained from a woman aged 50 to 60 with acute COVID-19.

As DNA, the CDR3 is TGTGCCACCTACAGTTCCTCCTACGAGCAGTACGTC. Translating gives CATYSSSYEQYV. This chain uses TRBV27 with TRBJ2-7; D uncertain. The length of the CDR3 is 12 residues. CDR1 is MNHEY and CDR2 is SMNVEV in the germline V gene (reference sequence). The ends were cut back, 10 bases at V and 0 bases at J, with 10 bases in the middle.

The genes are TRBV6-5 and TRBJ2-7; 8 nucleotides match TRBD2. V trimming: 5 bases; J trimming: 0 bases; junction bases outside the gene matches: 6. From germline, CDR1 is MNHEY and CDR2 SVGAGI. The CDR3 is made up of 15 amino acids. CDR3 in amino acids: CASSPSGLSSYEQYV. CDR3 nucleotides: TGTGCCAGCAGTCCTAGCGGGCTAAGCTCCTACGAGCAGTACGTC.

This chain links TRBV5-1 with TRBJ2-7; 9 bases are shared with TRBD1. V lost 4 bases to trimming and J lost 5 bases; unmatched junction nucleotides: 10. The CDR3 has 15 residues. The germline CDR1 and CDR2 sequences are SGHRS and YFSETQ. This CDR3 is CASSTGTGPVDEQYV. The DNA for the CDR3 is TGCGCCAGCAGCACCGGGACAGGGCCAGTAGACGAGCAGTACGTC.